This entry is about one TCR beta chain. The data originate from a study of blood T cell repertoires in COVID-19. The repertoire was sequenced with immunoSEQ multiplex PCR; TCRdb's copy has only in-frame clones and lacks some. Of roughly 300,000 clones detected, 80% to 90% appear once; the ten largest clones hold about 1.4%. With V trimmed by 3 bases and J by 6 bases, 5 bases remained unmatched. The V gene's germline CDR1 is KGHDR and CDR2 SFDVKD. The CDR3 is made up of 16 amino acids. Sequences were obtained from peripheral blood. This clonotype was sampled from a woman between 40 and 50 years old who had recovered from COVID-19. The V gene is TRBV24-1, the J gene TRBJ2-1; 12 bases fit TRBD2. In DNA, the CDR3 is TGTGCCACCAGTGATCCTAGCGGGGGGGCGGGCAATGAGCAGTTCTTC. Translation: CATSDPSGGAGNEQFF.